This TCR beta chain came from a study of cytomegalovirus exposure and HLA in healthy donors. The study, taken as a whole, reports: Later analysis suggested most CMV-associated TCR beta chains were HLA-restricted. HLA alleles were associated with around 17,000 TCR beta sequences in a later analysis at 0.05 false discovery rate.

The CDR3 contains 12 residues. Trimming removed 6 bases from V and 10 bases from J, with 13 bases in between. Germline assignment: CDR1 SEHNR and CDR2 FQNEAQ (reference sequence). In regard to this clone: Its specificity is not known.

The PCR was carried out with 60 Vbeta primers and 13 Jbeta primers. The assay was immunoSEQ multiplex PCR, and TCRdb's table has in-frame clones only and misses some. This table has 45,000 to 65,000 clones, approximately 77% appearing once. The receptor was derived from a woman younger than 35 in good health and CMV-seronegative. V gene TRBV7-9 combines with J gene TRBJ2-1; possible D gene TRBD2, 6 bases. Sequences were obtained from PBMCs. The CDR3 sequence: CASSPLALEQFF. The CDR3 DNA sequence: TGTGCCAGCAGTCCTCTAGCGTTAGAGCAGTTCTTC.